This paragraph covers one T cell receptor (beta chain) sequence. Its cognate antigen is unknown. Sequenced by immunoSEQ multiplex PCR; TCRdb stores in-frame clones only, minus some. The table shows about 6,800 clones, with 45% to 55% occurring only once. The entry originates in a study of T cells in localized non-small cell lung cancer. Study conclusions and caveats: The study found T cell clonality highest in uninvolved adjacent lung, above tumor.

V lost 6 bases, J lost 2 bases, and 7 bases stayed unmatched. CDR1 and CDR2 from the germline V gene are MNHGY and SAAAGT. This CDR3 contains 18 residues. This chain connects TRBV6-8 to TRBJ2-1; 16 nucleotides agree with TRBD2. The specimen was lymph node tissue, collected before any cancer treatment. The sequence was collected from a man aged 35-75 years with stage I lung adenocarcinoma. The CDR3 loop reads CASRPHGTSGRAYNEQFF. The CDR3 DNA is TGTGCCAGCAGGCCCCACGGGACTAGCGGGAGGGCCTACAATGAGCAGTTCTTC.